The rows below give T cell receptor beta chains drawn from one sample of a study of T-cell reconstitution after alpha-beta-depleted transplantation in children. TCRdb ran MiXCR on the PCR reads and lists one entry per CDR3 protein. This sample yields about 230,000 distinct CDR3 sequences, of which 9.7% are seen a single time; approximately 5.4% belongs to the top ten. Sequenced here: PBMCs from the stem cell graft donor, sampled from the stem cell graft. The receptors stem from a human donor who donated a stem cell graft to a child with SCID. The CDR3 runs from the conserved cysteine through the conserved F or W. A D gene is named only where the DNA matches it firmly. Size is stated as once, few, many, or a class for an expanded clone.

TRBV20-1	NA	TRBJ1-3	many	TGCAGTGCTAGAGTTTTGGACCCTGGGAGAGTTGCAAACACCATATATTTT	CSARVLDPGRVANTIYF
TRBV28	TRBD1	TRBJ1-4	many	TGTGCCAGCAGTGGACCGGGACAGGGAGAAAAACTGTTTTTT	CASSGPGQGEKLFF
TRBV11-2	NA	TRBJ2-1	many	TGTGCCAGCAGCTTATCGAAGGGTCAGGGGACCAATGAGCAGTTCTTC	CASSLSKGQGTNEQFF
TRBV7-9	NA	TRBJ2-7	few	TGTGCCAGCAGCTTGGCGGGACCCCCAGGAGACGAGCAGTACTTC	CASSLAGPPGDEQYF
TRBV2	TRBD1	TRBJ2-7	many	TGTGCCAGCAGTGACTGGCAGGGGGCCTACGAGCAGTACTTC	CASSDWQGAYEQYF
TRBV5-1	NA	TRBJ2-4	many	TGCGCCAGCAGCTTGGGGGCCGGGTTAAACATTCAGTACTTC	CASSLGAGLNIQYF
TRBV28	NA	TRBJ2-2	many	TGTGCCAGCAGTGCCAGAGGGATTTACACCGGGGAGCTGTTTTTT	CASSARGIYTGELFF
TRBV7-2	TRBD2	TRBJ2-1	many	TGTGCCAGCAGCTTAGACGGGGGGATAGGTAATGAGCAGTTCTTC	CASSLDGGIGNEQFF
TRBV6-6	NA	TRBJ2-5	many	TGTGCCAGCAGTTACTGGGAGACCCAGTACTTC	CASSYWETQYF
TRBV7-9	NA	TRBJ1-1	many	TGTGCCAGCACCTACAGGGAGAACACTGAAGCTTTCTTT	CASTYRENTEAFF
TRBV28	NA	TRBJ1-5	few	TGTGCCAGCAGTACCTACGGGGGGGATAGCAATCAGCCCCAGCATTTT	CASSTYGGDSNQPQHF
TRBV7-2	TRBD2	TRBJ2-5	many	TGTGCCAGCAGCTTAGTAACTAGCGGGGGGGCGCGAGAGACCCAGTACTTC	CASSLVTSGGARETQYF
TRBV20-1	TRBD1	TRBJ1-1	many	TGCAGTGCTAGAAAACAGGGGGGGAGCACTGAAGCTTTCTTT	CSARKQGGSTEAFF
TRBV5-1	TRBD1	TRBJ2-2	many	TGCGCCAGCAGACGAGGGGACAGATCGAACACCGGGGAGCTGTTTTTT	CASRRGDRSNTGELFF